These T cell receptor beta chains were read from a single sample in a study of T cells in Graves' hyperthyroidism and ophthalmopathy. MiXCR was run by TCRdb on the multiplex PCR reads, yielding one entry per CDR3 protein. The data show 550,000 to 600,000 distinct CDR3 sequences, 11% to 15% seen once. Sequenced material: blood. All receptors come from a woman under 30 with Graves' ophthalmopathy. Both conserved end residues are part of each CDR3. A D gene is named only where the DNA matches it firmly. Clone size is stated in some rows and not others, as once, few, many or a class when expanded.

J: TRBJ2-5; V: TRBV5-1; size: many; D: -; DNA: TGCGCCAGCAGCCCGGGTGGACCCAAAGAGACCCAGTACTTC; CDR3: CASSPGGPKETQYF
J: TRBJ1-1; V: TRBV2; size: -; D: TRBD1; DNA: TGCGCCAGCAGCCCCGGAGGGACAGGATACACTGAAGCTTTCTTT; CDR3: CASSPGGTGYTEAFF
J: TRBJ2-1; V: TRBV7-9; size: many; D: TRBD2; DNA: TGTGCCAGCAGCTTCGCTAGCGGAATTTACAATGAGCAGTTCTTC; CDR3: CASSFASGIYNEQFF
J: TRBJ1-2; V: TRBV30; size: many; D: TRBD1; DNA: TGTGCCTGGGGGGACAGGGACAGTAGCTATGGCTACACCTTC; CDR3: CAWGDRDSSYGYTF
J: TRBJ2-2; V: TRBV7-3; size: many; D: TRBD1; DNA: TGTGCCAGCAGCTTACCAGGGGGCGATCGTACCGGGGAGCTGTTTTTT; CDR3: CASSLPGGDRTGELFF
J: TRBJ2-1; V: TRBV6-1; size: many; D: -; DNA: TGTGCCAGCAGTTTAGAGAGCTCCTACAATGAGCAGTTCTTC; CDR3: CASSLESSYNEQFF
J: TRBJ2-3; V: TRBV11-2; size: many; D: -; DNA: TGTGCCAGCAGCTTGAGTACCACAGATACGCAGTATTTT; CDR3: CASSLSTTDTQYF
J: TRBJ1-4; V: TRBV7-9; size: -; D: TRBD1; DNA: TGTGCCAGCAGCCCGAAACCAAGGGCGGGACAGGCCGGAGGGGGGAGTGAAAAACTGTTTTTT; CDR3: CASSPKPRAGQAGGGSEKLFF
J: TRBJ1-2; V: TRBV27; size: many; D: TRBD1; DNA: TGTGCCAGCAGAGGACAGGGGACGTATGGCTACACCTTC; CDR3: CASRGQGTYGYTF
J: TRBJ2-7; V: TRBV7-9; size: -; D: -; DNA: TGTGCCAGCAGCCACGAGACGATGGACTACGAGCAGTACTTC; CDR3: CASSHETMDYEQYF
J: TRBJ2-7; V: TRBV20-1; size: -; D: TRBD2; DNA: TGCAGTGCTACGGACATCGACCCGGGGGGTTCGCAGTACTTC; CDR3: CSATDIDPGGSQYF
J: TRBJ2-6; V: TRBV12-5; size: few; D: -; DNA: TGTGCTAGTGGTTTGTTACTGACACCGGCCGACTTGAATCCTGGGGCCAACGTCCTGACTTTC; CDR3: CASGLLLTPADLNPGANVLTF
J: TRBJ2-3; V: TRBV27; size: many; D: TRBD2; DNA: TGTGCCAGCAGGCGGTTTCCTAGCGGGAGGGCAGATACGCAGTATTTT; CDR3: CASRRFPSGRADTQYF
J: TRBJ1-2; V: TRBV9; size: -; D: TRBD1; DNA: TGTGCCAGCAGCGCAAACAGGGGGTTTAACTATGGCTACACCTTC; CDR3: CASSANRGFNYGYTF
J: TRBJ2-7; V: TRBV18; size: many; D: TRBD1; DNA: TGTGCCAGCTCACTACGGGACAGGGTGGGGGAGCAGTACTTC; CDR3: CASSLRDRVGEQYF
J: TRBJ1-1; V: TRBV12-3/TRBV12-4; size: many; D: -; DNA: TGTGCCAGCAGTTCGATTACAGCTGAAGCTTTCTTT; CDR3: CASSSITAEAFF
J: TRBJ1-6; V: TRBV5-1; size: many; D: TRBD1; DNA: TGCGCCAGCAGCTTGGCCACAGGGGGCGATTCACCCCTCCACTTT; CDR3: CASSLATGGDSPLHF
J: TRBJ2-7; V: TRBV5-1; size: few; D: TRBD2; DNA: TGCGCCAGCAGCTCCCCCCGGGTGAGGGAGGGTCCTTACGAGCAGTACTTC; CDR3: CASSSPRVREGPYEQYF
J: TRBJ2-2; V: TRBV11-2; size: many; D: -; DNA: TGTGCCAGCAGCTTATTACGGGCGGGGAACACCGGGGAGCTGTTTTTT; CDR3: CASSLLRAGNTGELFF
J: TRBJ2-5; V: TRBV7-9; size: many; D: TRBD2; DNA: TGTGCCAGCAGCTTACGTCCTAGCGGGAAGGGTAGGGAGACCCAGTACTTC; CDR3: CASSLRPSGKGRETQYF
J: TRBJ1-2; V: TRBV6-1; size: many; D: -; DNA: TGTGCCAGCAAGGGTGGCGGGGCTACTAACTATGGCTACACCTTC; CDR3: CASKGGGATNYGYTF
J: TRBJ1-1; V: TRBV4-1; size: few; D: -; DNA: TGCGCCAGCAGCCAAGAAAGTATGAACACTGAAGCTTTCTTT; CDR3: CASSQESMNTEAFF
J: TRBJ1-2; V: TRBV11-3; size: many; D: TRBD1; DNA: TGTGCCAGCAGCCCACAGGGGTTCGGCTATGGCTACACCTTC; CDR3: CASSPQGFGYGYTF
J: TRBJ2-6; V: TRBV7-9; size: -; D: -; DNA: TGTGCCAGCAGCCAAGAGGGGAGGGGGGCCAACGTCCTGACTTTC; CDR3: CASSQEGRGANVLTF